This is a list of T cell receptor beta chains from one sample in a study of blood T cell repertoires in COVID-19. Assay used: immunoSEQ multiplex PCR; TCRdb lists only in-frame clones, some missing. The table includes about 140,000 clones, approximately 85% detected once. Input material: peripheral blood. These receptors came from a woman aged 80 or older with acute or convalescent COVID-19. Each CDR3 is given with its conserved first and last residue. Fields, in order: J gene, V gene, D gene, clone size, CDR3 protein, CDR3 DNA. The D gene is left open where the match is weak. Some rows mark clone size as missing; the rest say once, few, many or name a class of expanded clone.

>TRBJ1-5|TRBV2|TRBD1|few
CASVRGNNQPQHF
TGTGCCAGCGTCAGGGGGAACAATCAGCCCCAGCATTTT
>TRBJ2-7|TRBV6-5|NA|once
CASRSQGYEQYF
TGTGCCAGCAGGTCTCAGGGCTACGAGCAGTACTTC
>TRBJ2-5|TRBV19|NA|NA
CATMGLGETQYF
TGTGCCACCATGGGTCTCGGGGAGACCCAGTACTTC
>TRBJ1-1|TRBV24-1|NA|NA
CATSDTDTNTEAFF
TGTGCCACCAGTGACACGGACACGAACACTGAAGCTTTCTTT
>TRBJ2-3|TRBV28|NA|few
CASRWAGTDTQYF
TGTGCCAGCCGTTGGGCAGGCACAGATACGCAGTATTTT
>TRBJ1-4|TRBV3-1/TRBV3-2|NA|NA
CASSPSLTGSNEKLFF
TGTGCCAGTAGCCCCTCCCTCACAGGGTCTAATGAAAAACTGTTTTTT
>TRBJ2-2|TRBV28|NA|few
CASTWGSFFFGNTGELFF
TGTGCCAGCACCTGGGGCAGCTTCTTTTTTGGGAACACCGGGGAGCTGTTTTTT
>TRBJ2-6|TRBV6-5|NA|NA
CASSLYRLSGANVLTF
TGTGCCAGCAGTTTGTACAGGCTTTCTGGGGCCAACGTCCTGACTTTC
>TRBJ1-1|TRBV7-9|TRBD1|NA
CASSRGQANTEAFF
TGTGCCAGCAGCCGAGGACAGGCTAACACTGAAGCTTTCTTT
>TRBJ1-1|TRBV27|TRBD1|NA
CASSLFWDRQNTEAFF
TGTGCCAGCAGTTTATTCTGGGACAGACAGAACACTGAAGCTTTCTTT
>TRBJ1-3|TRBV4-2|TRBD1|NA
CASSPGVRTGGSGNTIYF
TGTGCCAGCAGCCCTGGAGTTCGGACAGGGGGGTCTGGAAACACCATATATTTT
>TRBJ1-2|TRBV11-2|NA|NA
CASSLDRGNGYTF
TGTGCCAGCAGCTTAGATCGGGGGAATGGCTACACCTTC
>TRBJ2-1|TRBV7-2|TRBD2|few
CASSFGTSGWYEQFF
TGTGCCAGCAGCTTCGGGACTAGCGGATGGTATGAGCAGTTCTTC
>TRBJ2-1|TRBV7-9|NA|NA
CASRQPSVDEQFF
TGTGCCAGCCGCCAACCCTCGGTGGATGAGCAGTTCTTC
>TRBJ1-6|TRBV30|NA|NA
CAWSGSMGSYNSPLHF
TGTGCCTGGAGTGGGAGTATGGGCTCCTATAATTCACCCCTCCACTTT
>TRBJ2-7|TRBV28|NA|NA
CASSFQGSSYEQYF
TGTGCCAGCAGTTTTCAGGGGAGCTCCTACGAGCAGTACTTC
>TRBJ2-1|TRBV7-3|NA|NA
CASSPQGRNEQFF
TGTGCCAGCAGCCCCCAGGGGCGCAATGAGCAGTTCTTC
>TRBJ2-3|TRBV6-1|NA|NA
CASSEGPWTDTQYF
TGTGCCAGCAGTGAAGGGCCGTGGACAGATACGCAGTATTTT
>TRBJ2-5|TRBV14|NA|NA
CASSQDLPQETQYF
TGTGCCAGCAGCCAAGATCTCCCCCAAGAGACCCAGTACTTC
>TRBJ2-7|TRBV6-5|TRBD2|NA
CASRILAGGNYEQYF
TGTGCCAGCAGGATTCTAGCGGGAGGTAACTACGAGCAGTACTTC